A selection of T cell receptor beta chains follows, all from one sample in a study of T cells after yellow fever vaccination. A single record per CDR3 protein comes from TCRdb applying MiXCR to the 5' RACE reads. This sample has under 250,000 distinct CDR3 sequences, with approximately 3% found just once. The sequencing used CD4+ T cells sorted from PBMCs, collected 10 days after the yellow fever booster vaccination. All receptors come from a man aged 18 to 30 who received the YFV17D yellow fever vaccine. Both conserved end residues are part of each CDR3. The D gene is left open where the match is weak. Not every row has a clone size; where given, it reads once, few, many or a size class.

v_call	j_call	clone_size	d_call	cdr3_nt	cdr3_aa
TRBV12-3/TRBV12-4	TRBJ1-6	few	.	TGTGCCAGCAACCAAGGGGCCCGGGCTAATTCACCCCTCCACTTT	CASNQGARANSPLHF
TRBV20-1	TRBJ1-6	.	TRBD1	TGCAGTGCCAGGGGGCCTTATAATTCACCCCTCCACTTT	CSARGPYNSPLHF
TRBV12-3/TRBV12-4	TRBJ1-3	.	TRBD1	TGTGCCAGCAGCCCCTCGGACAGGGGCACTGGAAACACCATATATTTT	CASSPSDRGTGNTIYF
TRBV7-2	TRBJ1-1	.	.	TGTGCCAGCAGCTTCGGGACCCCCAGAGGGGTGAACACTGAAGCTTTCTTT	CASSFGTPRGVNTEAFF
TRBV7-2	TRBJ2-1	once	TRBD2	TGTGCCACCTCGGGGGGGATGTACAATGAGCAGTTCTTC	CATSGGMYNEQFF
TRBV3-1	TRBJ2-3	many	TRBD2	TGTGCCAGCAGCGTCGGACTAGCGGTAGCAGATACGCAGTATTTT	CASSVGLAVADTQYF
TRBV14	TRBJ1-6	.	.	TGTGCCAGCAGCCAAGGACATTATAATTCACCCCTCCACTTT	CASSQGHYNSPLHF
TRBV11-3	TRBJ2-1	few	TRBD2	TGTGCCAGCAGCTTCGGGGGGGCCACCTACAATGAGCAGTTCTTC	CASSFGGATYNEQFF
TRBV5-1	TRBJ2-5	.	TRBD1	TGCGCCAGCAGCGTCGGACAGGGAGCGGAGACCCAGTACTTC	CASSVGQGAETQYF
TRBV30	TRBJ2-1	.	TRBD1	TGTGCCTGGAGTTTGACAGGGACCTACAATGAGCAGTTCTTC	CAWSLTGTYNEQFF
TRBV5-1	TRBJ1-1	few	.	TGCGCCAGCAGCTTGGAGGGGTGGACAGTCACTGAAGCTTTCTTT	CASSLEGWTVTEAFF
TRBV20-1	TRBJ2-7	many	TRBD1	TGCAGTGCTAGACCCGGACAGGGGACTTACGAGCAGTACTTC	CSARPGQGTYEQYF
TRBV12-3/TRBV12-4	TRBJ2-5	many	.	TGTGCCAGCAGTGTCTTAGCGGAAGAAGAGACCCAGTACTTC	CASSVLAEEETQYF
TRBV5-1	TRBJ2-6	many	.	TGCGCCAGCAGCTTCACACTGACTCCCTCTGGGGCCAACGTCCTGACTTTC	CASSFTLTPSGANVLTF
TRBV5-6	TRBJ1-2	many	.	TGTGCCAGCAGCTTGGACAGGCAGGGTGGCTACACCTTC	CASSLDRQGGYTF
TRBV28	TRBJ2-6	.	.	TGTGCCAGCCGGCAAGGGGGTGGGGCCAACGTCCTGACTTTC	CASRQGGGANVLTF
TRBV7-3	TRBJ2-1	.	TRBD1	TGTGCCAGCAGTACGGGACAGTACAATGAGCAGTTCTTC	CASSTGQYNEQFF
TRBV7-2	TRBJ2-5	.	TRBD2	TGTGCCAGCAGCTCTCGGACTAGCGGGGGGGTGCAGACCCAGTACTTC	CASSSRTSGGVQTQYF
TRBV5-1	TRBJ2-5	few	.	TGCGCCAGCAGCTTGTCGGGGGGCTGGGAAAGTGAGACCCAGTACTTC	CASSLSGGWESETQYF
TRBV12-3/TRBV12-4	TRBJ2-3	many	.	TGTGCCAGTTTGGCCCCCGTCCTTAGCACAGATACGCAGTATTTT	CASLAPVLSTDTQYF
TRBV6-6	TRBJ1-3	few	.	TGTGCCAGCGAGCTAGGCTCTGGAAACACCATATATTTT	CASELGSGNTIYF
TRBV4-3	TRBJ2-2	many	TRBD2	TGCGCCAGCAGCCAAGAGGAGCGGGGTAGGACCGGGGAGCTGTTTTTT	CASSQEERGRTGELFF
TRBV4-1	TRBJ1-4	.	.	TGCGCCAGCAGTCTTTCCCCAGGGAGGGAAAAACTGTTTTTT	CASSLSPGREKLFF
TRBV5-1	TRBJ2-5	.	TRBD1	TGCGCCAGCAAGTATGGGACAGGAGAGACCCAGTACTTC	CASKYGTGETQYF
TRBV30	TRBJ2-1	few	.	TGTGCCTGGAGTGTACTGGGACACAATGAGCAGTTCTTC	CAWSVLGHNEQFF
TRBV7-2	TRBJ1-6	many	.	TGTGCCAGCAGCTTAGAGGGTTTGGCGCAATCACCCCTCCACTTT	CASSLEGLAQSPLHF
TRBV3-1	TRBJ2-5	.	.	TGTGCCAGCAGTCAGACGGCCGCTAATTGGGAGACCCAGTACTTC	CASSQTAANWETQYF
TRBV7-8	TRBJ2-3	few	.	TGTGCCAGCAGCTTAGGGTCTCCGGTTAGCACAGATACGCAGTATTTT	CASSLGSPVSTDTQYF
TRBV6-5	TRBJ2-3	many	TRBD1	TGTGCCAGCAGTCTACAGGGGGTCCACACAGATACGCAGTATTTT	CASSLQGVHTDTQYF
TRBV12-3/TRBV12-4	TRBJ1-5	few	.	TGTGCCAGCAGCATCTCGGGACATCCGGGGTTTCAGCCCCAGCATTTT	CASSISGHPGFQPQHF
TRBV18	TRBJ2-1	.	.	TGTGCCAGCTCACCACAGGGCCGAGCGGTTCATGAGCAGTTCTTC	CASSPQGRAVHEQFF
TRBV20-1	TRBJ1-1	.	.	TGCAGTGCTACCCGGCCCCATTACACTGAAGCTTTCTTT	CSATRPHYTEAFF
TRBV20-1	TRBJ1-1	many	.	TGCAGTGCTAATCAGGGTGGTGACACTGAAGCTTTCTTT	CSANQGGDTEAFF
TRBV7-2	TRBJ1-6	.	.	TGTGCCAGCAGCTTAGGGGGGGGGACGGCCCTCCACTTT	CASSLGGGTALHF
TRBV6-6	TRBJ1-1	.	TRBD1	TGTGCCAGCATTTCTTCGGGAGGGGCAGGGGGCTTGAACACTGAAGCTTTCTTT	CASISSGGAGGLNTEAFF
TRBV16	TRBJ1-1	.	TRBD1	TGTGCCAGCAGCCAAATCCGGACAGGCTTGAACACTGAAGCTTTCTTT	CASSQIRTGLNTEAFF
TRBV11-2	TRBJ2-3	few	TRBD2	TGTGCCAGCAGCTTAGATGGGGCGGGGGGGTTCACAGATACGCAGTATTTT	CASSLDGAGGFTDTQYF
TRBV18	TRBJ2-3	many	.	TGTGCCAGCTCACAGGCGGGGGATACGCAGTATTTT	CASSQAGDTQYF
TRBV11-3	TRBJ2-1	many	TRBD1	TGTGCCAGCAGCTCGGGACAGGGTGGTTCCAATGAGCAGTTCTTC	CASSSGQGGSNEQFF
TRBV6-5	TRBJ1-6	.	.	TGTGCCAGCAGTTACGGGGGGTATTCACCCCTCCACTTT	CASSYGGYSPLHF